The 21 T cell receptor beta chains reported below all come from one sample, sequenced in a study of cytomegalovirus exposure and HLA in healthy donors (TCRdb year 2017). The receptor library was made with the immunoSEQ multiplex PCR assay. For the multiplex PCR, a mixture combining 60 forward primers for TCR Vbeta segments and 13 reverse primers for TCR Jbeta segments was used. This is the immuneACCESS table as TCRdb keeps it, with only in-frame sequences that have V and J called. A part of the clones is gone; compared with another copy, unresolved V genes explain less than half, and the rest is unexplained. Recorded for this sample are approximately 100,000 clones; 75% of them occurred a single time. The ten largest clones capture about 10% of the sample. Sequenced: PBMCs. The receptors were gathered from a man aged 45-65 years in good health and CMV-seronegative.

J is TRBJ2-1 and V is TRBV7-8, with 8 bases lining up with TRBD2. Unmatched junction bases numbered 6, after V lost 2 bases and J lost 0 bases. This CDR3 has 17 residues. Looked up from germline, CDR1 is SGHVS and CDR2 is FQNEAQ. In DNA, the CDR3 is TGTGCCAGCAGCTTAAGAGAAGCGGGGGACTCCTACAATGAGCAGTTCTTC. It specifies CASSLREAGDSYNEQFF.

J is TRBJ2-3 and V is TRBV6-6; TRBD2 matches at 11 bases. The CDR3 consists of 16 residues. Germline CDR1 is MNHNY and CDR2 is SVGAGI (reference sequence). V was pared by 2 bases and J by 6 bases, with 7 bases of the junction left unmatched. The CDR3 reads CASSYPLAGGLDTQYF. CDR3 nucleotides: TGTGCCAGCAGTTACCCCCTAGCGGGGGGTCTGGATACGCAGTATTTT.

This clone has a handful of counts. The genes are TRBV28 and TRBJ2-7; maybe TRBD1 (7 bases). The V end lost 6 bases, the J end lost 5 bases, and 17 bases lay between the germline ends. The germline V gene has CDR1 MDHEN and CDR2 SYDVKM. The CDR3 covers 14 residues. CDR3 coding DNA: TGTGCCAGCAGGCCCCCAGGGGGAGGAAACGAGCAGTACTTC. Its protein is CASRPPGGGNEQYF.

The chain carries TRBV19 and TRBJ1-4; 9 bases match TRBD1. The CDR3 runs to 15 residues. V shed 6 bases and J 5 bases; nucleotides not matched to a gene: 7. CDR1 is LNHDA and CDR2 is SQIVND in the germline V gene (reference sequence). As DNA, the CDR3 is TGTGCCAGTAGCAGACCGGGACAGGGAAATGAAAAACTGTTTTTT. Protein product: CASSRPGQGNEKLFF.

This rearrangement joins TRBV9 to TRBJ2-5, with 12 positions matching TRBD1. Germline CDR1 SGDLS, CDR2 YYNGEE. Losses at the gene ends were 4 bases for V and 5 bases for J; bases not matched to a gene: 6. There are 15 residues in the CDR3. The CDR3 sequence: CASSFGTGGGETQYF. The DNA of the CDR3 is TGTGCCAGCAGCTTCGGGACAGGGGGCGGGGAGACCCAGTACTTC.

This clone was counted a few times. V is TRBV7-3 and J is TRBJ2-2, with 9 bases lining up with TRBD1. Trimming took 2 bases from V and 7 from J; bases not matched to a gene: 2. The CDR3 is made up of 14 amino acids. The V gene's germline CDR1 is SGHTA and CDR2 FQGTGA. The CDR3 spells CASSLRQGVGELFF. CDR3 coding DNA: TGTGCCAGCAGCTTACGACAGGGGGTCGGGGAGCTGTTTTTT.

The rearrangement uses TRBV5-1 and TRBJ2-5; TRBD1 matches 8 bases. The CDR3 has 19 residues. Germline V CDR1 and CDR2: SGHRS, YFSETQ. With 4 bases clipped from V and 1 base from J, the junction kept 18 bases outside the gene matches. The CDR3 loop is CASSPGPGTGLGTQETQYF. In DNA form, the CDR3 reads TGCGCCAGCAGCCCCGGTCCCGGGACAGGATTGGGGACCCAAGAGACCCAGTACTTC. The complete variable domain, with remaining parts taken from reference TRBV5-1 and TRBJ2-5, reads KAGVTQTPRYLIKTRGQQVTLSCSPISGHRSVSWYQQTPGQGLQFLFEYFSETQRNKGNFPGRFSGRQFSNSRSEMNVSTLELGDSALYLCASSPGPGTGLGTQETQYFGPGTRLLVL.

The rearrangement joins TRBV19 to TRBJ1-1; 7 bases are a match to TRBD1. Losses at the gene ends were 2 bases for V and 11 bases for J; bases not matched to a gene: 8. CDR1 LNHDA and CDR2 SQIVND come from the germline V gene (reference sequence). This CDR3 region has 13 residues. DNA of the CDR3: TGTGCCAGTAGTATACAGGGGGGCCTGTGGGCTTTCTTT. This encodes CASSIQGGLWAFF. Together with reference TRBV19 and TRBJ1-1, the CDR3 gives the full variable domain: DGGITQSPKYLFRKEGQNVTLSCEQNLNHDAMYWYRQDPGQGLRLIYYSQIVNDFQKGDIAEGYSVSREKKESFPLTVTSAQKNPTAFYLCASSIQGGLWAFFGQGTRLTVV.

This clone was seen only a few times. The chain links TRBV5-4 to TRBJ2-7, with 9 bases fitting TRBD1. Germline loops: CDR1 SGHNT, CDR2 YYREEE (reference sequence). J gave up 0 bases and V 10 bases, and 5 bases lay outside the gene matches. This CDR3 has 13 residues. CDR3 bases: TGTGCCGGCGGACAGGGGAGCTCCTACGAGCAGTACTTC. Translating gives CAGGQGSSYEQYF. Complete variable domain (other parts from reference TRBV5-4 and TRBJ2-7): ETGVTQSPTHLIKTRGQQVTLRCSSQSGHNTVSWYQQALGQGPQFIFQYYREEENGRGNFPPRFSGLQFPNYSSELNVNALELDDSALYLCAGGQGSSYEQYFGPGTRLTVT.

The rearrangement joins TRBV7-3 to TRBJ2-2; D is uncertain. The CDR3 sequence is 14 residues long. The V gene's germline CDR1 is SGHTA and CDR2 FQGTGA. The V end was cut by 7 bases, the J end by 2 bases, with 11 bases between. The CDR3 is CASTHSGNTGELFF. Here the CDR3 DNA reads TGTGCCAGCACCCACTCAGGAAACACCGGGGAGCTGTTTTTT.

The rearrangement joins TRBV27 to TRBJ2-7; possible D gene TRBD2, 6 bases. Trimming pared 3 bases from V and 6 bases from J, leaving 12 bases between. This CDR3 comprises 13 residues. Germline CDR1 MNHEY, CDR2 SMNVEV (reference sequence). Here the CDR3 reads CASSFGGASEQYF. CDR3 bases: TGTGCCAGCAGTTTCGGAGGGGCCAGCGAGCAGTACTTC.

The chain uses TRBV2 and TRBJ2-1; possibly TRBD2 for D (6 bases). CDR3 size: 12 residues. The germline CDR1 and CDR2 sequences are SNHLY and FYNNEI. The ends were cut back, 4 bases at V and 8 bases at J, with 9 bases in the middle. CDR3 amino acids: CASSAGVDEQFF. The CDR3 coding sequence is TGTGCCAGCAGTGCGGGGGTGGATGAGCAGTTCTTC.

Remarks on this clone: The germline gene is not matched at one end of the junction; a read error may be the cause. Other DNA sequences in the same sample also yield this CDR3. This chain joins TRBV6-5 and TRBJ1-1, with D maybe TRBD1 (6 bases). CDR3 length: 15 amino acids. Per germline, CDR1 MNHEY and CDR2 SVGAGI. As DNA, the CDR3 is TGTGCCAGCAGTTCCCTCGGGGGGACAAACACTGAGGCTTTCTTT. Protein: CASSSLGGTNTEAFF.

The CDR3 region is CASSMNRIPRGNTIYF. CDR3 sequence (DNA): TGTGCCAGTAGTATGAATCGGATTCCGAGGGGAAACACCATATATTTT. This chain links TRBV19 with TRBJ1-3; D call uncertain. The CDR3 runs to 16 residues. CDR1 and CDR2 from the germline V gene are LNHDA and SQIVND (reference sequence). V lost 3 bases, J lost 4 bases, and 16 bases lay in between. The variable domain in full, with the rest retrieved from reference TRBV19 and TRBJ1-3, is DGGITQSPKYLFRKEGQNVTLSCEQNLNHDAMYWYRQDPGQGLRLIYYSQIVNDFQKGDIAEGYSVSREKKESFPLTVTSAQKNPTAFYLCASSMNRIPRGNTIYFGEGSWLTVV.

This chain joins TRBV5-1 and TRBJ1-3, with D hard to call. The V end was cut by 0 bases, the J end by 4 bases, with 14 bases between. Germline-derived CDR1 and CDR2 are SGHRS and YFSETQ. The CDR3 sequence is 16 residues long. CDR3 in amino acids: CASSLAGGVVGNTIYF. As DNA, the CDR3 is TGCGCCAGCAGCTTGGCCGGTGGAGTTGTCGGAAACACCATATATTTT.

The V call is TRBV28, the J call TRBJ2-3; D is possibly TRBD1 (5 bases). Germline CDR1 MDHEN, CDR2 SYDVKM. The V gene lost 3 bases and the J gene lost 6 bases, with 10 bases spanning the gap. The CDR3 totals 13 residues. CDR3 sequence reads: CASSFSGPDTQYF. For the CDR3, the DNA is TGTGCCAGCAGTTTCTCAGGGCCGGATACGCAGTATTTT. Full variable domain (outside the CDR3, taken from reference TRBV28 and TRBJ2-3): DVKVTQSSRYLVKRTGEKVFLECVQDMDHENMFWYRQDPGLGLRLIYFSYDVKMKEKGDIPEGYSVSREKKERFSLILESASTNQTSMYLCASSFSGPDTQYFGPGTRLTVL.

This clone was detected only a few times. The genes are TRBV7-3 and TRBJ1-6; 9 nucleotides line up with TRBD1. Germline trimming cut 5 bases from V and 10 bases from J; bases unmatched to any gene: 6. Germline V gene sequence: CDR1 SGHTA, CDR2 FQGTGA. CDR3 length equals 14 residues. In DNA, the CDR3 is TGTGCCAGCAGCGATACAGGGGGCGGCTCACCCCTCCACTTT. Its translation: CASSDTGGGSPLHF.

This chain uses TRBV7-2 with TRBJ2-1, with TRBD1 identical over 9 bases. Trimming took 7 bases from V and 8 from J; bases not matched to a gene: 9. CDR3 size: 14 residues. The germline gives CDR1 SGHTA, CDR2 FQGNSA. Here the CDR3 reads CASNTGTGYYEQFF. CDR3 nucleotide sequence: TGTGCCAGCAACACCGGGACAGGGTACTATGAGCAGTTCTTC.

This clone was picked up a small number of times. Written as DNA, the CDR3 is TGTGCCAGCAGCCAAGACAGGTCCGGGGAGACCCAGTACTTC. Its translation is CASSQDRSGETQYF. The rearrangement joins TRBV7-2 to TRBJ2-5; a possible D gene is TRBD1 (6 bases). Germline values: CDR1 SGHTA, CDR2 FQGNSA. V lost 5 bases and J lost 5, with 15 bases in between. The CDR3 sequence is 14 residues long.

The chain has TRBV9 and TRBJ2-1; possibly TRBD2 for D (6 bases). The V gene's germline CDR1 is SGDLS and CDR2 YYNGEE. The CDR3 sequence is 16 residues long. Trimming removed 4 bases at V and 7 bases at J, with 21 bases between. The CDR3 protein is CASSPGDSLKANEQFF. The CDR3 DNA reads as TGTGCCAGCAGCCCCGGGGACTCCCTTAAGGCAAATGAGCAGTTCTTC.

This CDR3 is CASSVQDRVYNEQFF. The DNA of the CDR3 is TGTGCCAGCAGCGTACAGGACAGGGTCTACAATGAGCAGTTCTTC. The J gene is TRBJ2-1, the V gene TRBV9; 8 bases align to TRBD1. This CDR3 is 15 amino acids long. Germline V gives CDR1 SGDLS, CDR2 YYNGEE. J gave up 3 bases and V 1 base, and 3 bases lay outside the gene matches.